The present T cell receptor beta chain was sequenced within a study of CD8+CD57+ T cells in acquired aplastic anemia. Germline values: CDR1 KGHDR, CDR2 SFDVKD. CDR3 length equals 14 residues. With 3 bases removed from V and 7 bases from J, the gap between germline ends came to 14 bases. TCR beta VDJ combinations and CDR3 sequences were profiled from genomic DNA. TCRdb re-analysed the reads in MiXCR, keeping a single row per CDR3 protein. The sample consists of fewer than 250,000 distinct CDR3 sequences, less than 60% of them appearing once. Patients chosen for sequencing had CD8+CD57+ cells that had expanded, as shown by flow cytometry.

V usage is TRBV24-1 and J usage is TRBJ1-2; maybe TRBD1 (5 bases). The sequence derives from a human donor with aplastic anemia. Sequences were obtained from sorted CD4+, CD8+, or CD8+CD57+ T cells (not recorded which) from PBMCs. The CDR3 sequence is CATSDRDHVAGYTF. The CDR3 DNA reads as TGTGCCACCAGTGATCGGGACCATGTTGCTGGCTACACCTTC.